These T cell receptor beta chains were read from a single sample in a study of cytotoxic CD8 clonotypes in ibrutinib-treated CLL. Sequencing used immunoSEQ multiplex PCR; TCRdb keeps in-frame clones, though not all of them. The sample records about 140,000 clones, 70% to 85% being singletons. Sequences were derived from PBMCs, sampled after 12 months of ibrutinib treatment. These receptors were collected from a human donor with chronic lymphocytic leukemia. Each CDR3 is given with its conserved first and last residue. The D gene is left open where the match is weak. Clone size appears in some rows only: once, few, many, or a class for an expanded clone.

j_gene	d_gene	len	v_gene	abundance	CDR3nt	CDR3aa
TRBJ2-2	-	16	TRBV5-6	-	TGTGCCAGCAGCTTGGGGTGGTCTAAACCCACCGGGGAGCTGTTTTTT	CASSLGWSKPTGELFF
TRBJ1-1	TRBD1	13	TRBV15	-	TGTGCCACCAGAGACAGGGGTTACACTGAAGCTTTCTTT	CATRDRGYTEAFF
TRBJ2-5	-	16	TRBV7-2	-	TGTGCCAGCAGCTTAGTTACCCCTAACCCAGAAGGCACTCCATACTTC	CASSLVTPNPEGTPYF
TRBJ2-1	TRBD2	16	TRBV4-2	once	TGTGCCAGCAGCCTCGTCGGGGCGGGAGGGCCGGATGAGCAGTTCTTC	CASSLVGAGGPDEQFF
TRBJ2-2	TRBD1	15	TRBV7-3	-	TGTGCCAGCAGCCGGGACAGGGGTCCCACCGGGGAGCTGTTTTTT	CASSRDRGPTGELFF
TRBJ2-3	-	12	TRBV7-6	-	TGTGCCAGCAGCTCGACAGCGGATACGCAGTATTTT	CASSSTADTQYF
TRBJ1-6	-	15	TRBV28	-	TGTGCCAGCAGTTTTCTGGACATAGTGAATTCACCCCTCCACTTT	CASSFLDIVNSPLHF
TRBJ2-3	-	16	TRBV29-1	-	TGCAGCGTTGCCCGAGGGCCGGCGGGTCCGCCAGATACGCAGTATTTT	CSVARGPAGPPDTQYF
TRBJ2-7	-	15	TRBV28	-	TGTGCCAGCAGTTTAACGGGGGACAGATTCTACGAGCAGTACTTC	CASSLTGDRFYEQYF
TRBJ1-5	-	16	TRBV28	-	TGTGCCAGCAGTTTCCTAGCCACGACCTCCCGGGAGCCCCAGCATTTT	CASSFLATTSREPQHF
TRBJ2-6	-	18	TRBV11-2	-	TGTGCCAGCAGCAGCTCCTTCAAGCAACAAAGTCGGGCCAACGTCCTGACTTTC	CASSSSFKQQSRANVLTF
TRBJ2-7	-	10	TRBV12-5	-	TGTGCTAGTGGGGCTTACGAGCAGTACTTC	CASGAYEQYF
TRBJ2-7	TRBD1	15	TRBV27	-	TGTGCCAGCAGTCGAACCCGGGACAGATCCTACGAGCAGTACTTC	CASSRTRDRSYEQYF
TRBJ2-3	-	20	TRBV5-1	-	TGCGCCAGCAGCTTGTTCGGGATTTATGGTGGAAAGGGCGAAGGCACTCAACAGTATTTT	CASSLFGIYGGKGEGTQQYF
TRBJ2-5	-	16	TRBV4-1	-	TGCGCCAGCAGTCTCGGAACAGGGACGTCGCAAGAGACCCAGTACTTC	CASSLGTGTSQETQYF
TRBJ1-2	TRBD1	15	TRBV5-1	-	TGCGCCAGCGCCTCGACCGGGACAGTCGGGTATGGCTACACCTTC	CASASTGTVGYGYTF
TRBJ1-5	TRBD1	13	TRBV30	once	TGTGCCTGGAGTGTACAGGGGAATCAGCCCCAGCATTTT	CAWSVQGNQPQHF
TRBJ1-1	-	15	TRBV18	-	TGTGCCAGCTCACCCGGGAGGGGGGGGAACACTGAAGCTTTCTTT	CASSPGRGGNTEAFF
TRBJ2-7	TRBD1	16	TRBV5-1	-	TGCGCCAGCAGCCCAGAAACAGGGGTGGCCTCCTACGAGCAGTACTTC	CASSPETGVASYEQYF
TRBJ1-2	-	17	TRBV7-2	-	TGTGCCAGCAGCTTACCCCCCCCGATCGGGCAGCTCTATGGCTACACCTTC	CASSLPPPIGQLYGYTF
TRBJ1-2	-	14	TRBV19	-	TGTGCCAGTAGTAATGGGGGAGGCGACTATGGCTACACCTTC	CASSNGGGDYGYTF
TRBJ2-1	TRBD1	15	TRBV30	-	TGTGCCTGGAGTGCCAGGGACAGAGGATACAATGAGCAGTTCTTC	CAWSARDRGYNEQFF
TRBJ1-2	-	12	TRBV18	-	TGTGCCAGCTCACTCGACGGAGGTGGCTACACCTTC	CASSLDGGGYTF
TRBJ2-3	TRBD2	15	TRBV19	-	TGTGCCAGTAACCCTAGCGGGATTGTCACAGATACGCAGTATTTT	CASNPSGIVTDTQYF
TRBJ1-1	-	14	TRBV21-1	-	TGTGCCAGCAGCACGGAAGGTTGGGACACTGAAGCTTTCTTT	CASSTEGWDTEAFF
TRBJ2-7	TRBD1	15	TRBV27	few	TGTGCCAGCAGTTTATCGACAGGGGCGACCTACGAGCAGTACTTC	CASSLSTGATYEQYF
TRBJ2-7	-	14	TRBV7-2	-	TGTGCCAGCAGCTCCGATCCCGCTCTCCGCGAGCAGTACTTC	CASSSDPALREQYF
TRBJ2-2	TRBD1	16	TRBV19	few	TGTGCCAGTAGCTCCCGGGACAGGGTGAACACCGGGGAGCTGTTTTTT	CASSSRDRVNTGELFF
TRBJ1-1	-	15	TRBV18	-	TGTGCCAGCTCACCACCGACAGTGGGTCGCACTGAAGCTTTCTTT	CASSPPTVGRTEAFF
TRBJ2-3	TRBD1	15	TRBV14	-	TGTGCCAGCAGCCCACAGGGGGCTAGCACAGATACGCAGTATTTT	CASSPQGASTDTQYF
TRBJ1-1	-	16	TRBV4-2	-	TGTGCCAGCAGCCAAGGGCGAGGGGCTGGGAACACTGAAGCTTTCTTT	CASSQGRGAGNTEAFF
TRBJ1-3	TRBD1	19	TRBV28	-	TGTGCCAGCGGCAGGGTGTCTCTTCAGGGGGAATTGCCTGGAAACACCATATATTTT	CASGRVSLQGELPGNTIYF
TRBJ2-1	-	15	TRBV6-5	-	TGTGCCAGCAGTCCCAACTCCGGGACCTACAATGAGCAGTTCTTC	CASSPNSGTYNEQFF
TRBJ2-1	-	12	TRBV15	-	TGTGCCACCAGCAGTTACACCGATGAGCAGTTCTTC	CATSSYTDEQFF
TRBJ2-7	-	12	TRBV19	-	TGTGCCAGTAGTTTTTCCTCAACAGAGCAGTACTTC	CASSFSSTEQYF
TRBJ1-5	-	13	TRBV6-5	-	TGTGCCAGCAGTTACTCAGGGGGAGGGCCCCAGCATTTT	CASSYSGGGPQHF
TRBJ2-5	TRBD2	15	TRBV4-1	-	TGCGCCAGCAGCCAAGATCCCAGCGGGGTGAAGACCCAGTACTTC	CASSQDPSGVKTQYF
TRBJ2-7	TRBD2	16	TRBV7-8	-	TGTGCCAGCAGCCCCCCGGCTAGCGGAGGGCAGAGAGAGCAGTACTTC	CASSPPASGGQREQYF
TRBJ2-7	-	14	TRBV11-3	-	TGTGCCAGCAGCTTAGTATACGGGGCTGACGAGCAGTACTTC	CASSLVYGADEQYF
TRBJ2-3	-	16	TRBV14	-	TGTGCCAGCAGCCAAGTTTCAGTCCCCTTCACAGATACGCAGTATTTT	CASSQVSVPFTDTQYF
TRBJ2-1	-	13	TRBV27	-	TGTGCCAGCAGTTTTTTAGGCAGCAATGAGCAGTTCTTC	CASSFLGSNEQFF
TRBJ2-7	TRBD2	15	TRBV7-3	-	TGTGCCAGCAGCTTCTTTGGCGGGAGCTCCTACGAGCAGTACTTC	CASSFFGGSSYEQYF
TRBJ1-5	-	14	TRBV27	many	TGTGCCAGCAGCCTACAGCGTCCCAATCAGCCCCAGCATTTT	CASSLQRPNQPQHF
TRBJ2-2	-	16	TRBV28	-	TGTGCCAGCAGACCAGACGGCTCACTGAACACCGGGGAGCTGTTTTTT	CASRPDGSLNTGELFF
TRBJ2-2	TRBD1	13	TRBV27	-	TGTGCCAGCGGACAGGGAAACACCGGGGAGCTGTTTTTT	CASGQGNTGELFF
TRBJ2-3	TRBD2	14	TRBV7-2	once	TGTGCCAGCAGTCTAGCGGGAGGCATAGATACGCAGTATTTT	CASSLAGGIDTQYF
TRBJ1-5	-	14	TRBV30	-	TGTGCCTGGAGTCGGGGCTATAGCAATCAGCCCCAGCATTTT	CAWSRGYSNQPQHF
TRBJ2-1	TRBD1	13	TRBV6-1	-	TGTGCCAGCACAGGACAGGGGGCAAATGAGCAGTTCTTC	CASTGQGANEQFF
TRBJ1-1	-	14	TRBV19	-	TGTGCCAGTAGTATAGTTCAGGGTAAAACTGAAGCTTTCTTT	CASSIVQGKTEAFF
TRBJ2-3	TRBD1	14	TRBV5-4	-	TGTGCCAGCAGCTACGGACAGGGCACAGATACGCAGTATTTT	CASSYGQGTDTQYF
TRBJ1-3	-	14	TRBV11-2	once	TGTGCCAGCAGCTTTTCGCCAGGGAGAAACACCATATATTTT	CASSFSPGRNTIYF
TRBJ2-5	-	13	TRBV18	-	TGTGCCAGCTCACCAGGAGTACAAGAGACCCAGTACTTC	CASSPGVQETQYF
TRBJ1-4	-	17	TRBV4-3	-	TGCGCCAGCAGCCAAGATAGTCTCCAGGGCTTTAATGAAAAACTGTTTTTT	CASSQDSLQGFNEKLFF
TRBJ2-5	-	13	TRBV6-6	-	TGTGCCAGCAGATGGCCAGGACTAGAGACCCAGTACTTC	CASRWPGLETQYF
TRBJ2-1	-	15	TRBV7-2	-	TGTGCCAGCAGCTTTGGGACGGGAGCACACAATGAGCAGTTCTTC	CASSFGTGAHNEQFF
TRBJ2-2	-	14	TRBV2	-	TGTGCCAGCGCCGGGACCCGGAACACCGGGGAGCTGTTTTTT	CASAGTRNTGELFF
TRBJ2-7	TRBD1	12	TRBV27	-	TGTGCCACCGCGACAGGGTCCCACGAGCAGTACTTC	CATATGSHEQYF